This TCR beta chain came from a study of T cell repertoires in cytomegalovirus infection. The length of the CDR3 is 12 residues. The V and J ends lost 2 bases and 7 bases respectively, with 11 bases between them. Germline V gene sequence: CDR1 DFQATT, CDR2 SNEGSKA (reference sequence). TCRdb fed the reads into MiXCR, producing one record per CDR3 protein. The sample has about 200,000 distinct CDR3 sequences, more than 9% seen once. This clonotype came up many times. The sample taken for sequencing was PBMCs. The chain links TRBV20-1 to TRBJ1-1; D unclear. The sequence was collected from a human donor in good health (CMV status not recorded). Some clones in this sample may be carry-over from other donors' samples. Here the CDR3 reads CSARFLSVEAFF. DNA of the CDR3: TGCAGTGCTAGATTTTTGTCCGTTGAAGCTTTCTTT.